One sample yielded the 5 T cell receptor beta chains listed below, sequenced in a study of CD8 T cells in ankylosing spondylitis. TCRdb re-called the 5' RACE reads with MiXCR, one entry per CDR3 protein. This table holds fewer than 80,000 distinct CDR3 sequences, less than 6% found once. The sequenced material came from blood, either unsorted or a sorted T cell fraction (not recorded which). The source of these receptors is a male donor with ankylosing spondylitis or in good health (not recorded which).

This clonotype was recorded many times. V and J are TRBV7-2 and TRBJ2-5; D gene unclear. The V end was cut by 5 bases, the J end by 5 bases, with 6 bases between. CDR3 length: 11 amino acids. Germline V lookup: CDR1 SGHTA, CDR2 FQGNSA. The CDR3 spells CASSRTETQYF. The CDR3 nucleotides are TGTGCCAGCAGCCGGACGGAGACCCAGTACTTC. Based on the CDR3 plus reference TRBV7-2 and TRBJ2-5, the full variable domain is GAGVSQSPSNKVTEKGKDVELRCDPISGHTALYWYRQSLGQGLEFLIYFQGNSAPDKSGLPSDRFSAERTGGSVSTLTIQRTQQEDSAVYLCASSRTETQYFGPGTRLLVL.

There are many counts of this clonotype. CDR3 region: CASSAGLAGGTQYF. CDR3 DNA sequence: TGTGCCAGCAGCGCAGGACTAGCGGGAGGGACCCAGTACTTC. The genes are TRBV5-6 and TRBJ2-5, with TRBD2 matching 14 bases. Trimming cost V 4 bases and J 7 bases; bases outside gene matches: 3. This CDR3 has 14 amino acids. The germline V gene has CDR1 SGHDT and CDR2 YYEEEE.

This clonotype has a count of ten or more. The V call is TRBV28, the J call TRBJ2-7, with 7 bases matching TRBD2. This CDR3 has 16 residues. J gave up 0 bases and V 3 bases, and 8 bases lay outside the gene matches. From germline, CDR1 is MDHEN and CDR2 SYDVKM. CDR3 protein: CASSFPSGAYSYEQYF. Here the CDR3 DNA reads TGTGCCAGCAGTTTTCCGAGCGGGGCGTACTCCTACGAGCAGTACTTC.

This clonotype was seen many times. The chain carries TRBV5-1 and TRBJ2-7, with 7 bases aligning to TRBD1. The V gene's germline CDR1 is SGHRS and CDR2 YFSETQ. V was clipped by 4 bases and J by 2 bases; unmatched bases: 6. This CDR3 is 14 amino acids long. CDR3 sequence reads: CASSLGQETYEQYF. The DNA for the CDR3 is TGCGCCAGCAGCCTAGGACAGGAAACCTACGAGCAGTACTTC.

In its sample, this clonotype was seen many times. V is TRBV11-2 and J is TRBJ2-1; D gene ambiguous. Germline loops: CDR1 SGHAT, CDR2 FQNNGV. CDR3 length: 15 residues. V was shortened by 1 base and J by 1 base, with 8 bases between the two germline ends. The CDR3 region is CASSLGRASYNEQFF. The CDR3 nucleotides read TGTGCCAGCAGCTTAGGACGGGCTTCCTACAATGAGCAGTTCTTC.